One and the same sample provided the 23 T cell receptor beta chains below, sequenced in a study of tumor and adjacent non-tumor tissue in lung cancer. Three rounds of nested PCR, following a modified ARM-PCR protocol, produced the TCRbeta library. One entry per CDR3 protein results from TCRdb running MiXCR on the multiplex PCR reads. The data show fewer than 120,000 distinct CDR3 sequences, under 90% seen once. RNA was extracted from bulk tissue without any cell sorting. Sequencing was done on a sample of lung tumor tissue. These receptors were collected from a man aged 65 to 85 with non-small cell lung cancer.

This clonotype occurred once. One junction end disagrees with the germline gene, perhaps due to a read error. The chain links TRBV4-1 to TRBJ2-5; TRBD2 agrees at 8 bases. The CDR3 consists of 16 residues. Germline V gene sequence: CDR1 MGHRA, CDR2 YSYEKL. The chain's CDR3 is CASSRLGLEDQESQYF. As DNA, the CDR3 is TGCGCCAGCAGCCGCTTGGGACTAGAGGATCAAGAGTCCCAGTACTTC.

A single count supports this clonotype. The CDR3 end shows no conserved phenylalanine or tryptophan, and so a read error is likely. It is unclear where the CDR3 begins or ends on the DNA, so no DNA is shown, and the CDR3 is as TCRdb lists it. J is TRBJ1-1 and V is TRBV20-1. The CDR3 length is 14 residues, termini included. CDR1 is DFQATT, CDR2 SNEGSKA, per germline (reference sequence). The CDR3 loop reads CSARDLSRYTEAFS.

A note on this clonotype: One end of the junction is discordant with germline, which a read error may explain. The chain employs TRBV6-5 and TRBJ2-4; tentative D call: TRBD1 (6 bases). The CDR3 is made up of 15 amino acids. CDR1 and CDR2 (germline): MNHEY, SVGAGI. DNA of the CDR3: TGTGTCAGCAGGGGCGGTCGCCTAGCCAACAACATTCAGTACTTC. The encoded protein is CVSRGGRLANNIQYF.

To note about this clonotype: The conserved closing phenylalanine or tryptophan is absent in this CDR3, likely reflecting a read error. The gene calls are TRBV11-1 and TRBJ2-1; TRBD1 matches 10 bases. The CDR3 is 16 amino acids. CDR1 and CDR2 from the germline V gene are SGHAT and FQDESV (reference sequence). The CDR3 region is CASSPRLGQGPHEQFS. CDR3 bases: TGTGCCAGCAGCCCCCGGCTGGGACAGGGGCCACATGAACAGTTCTCC.

Worth noting for this clonotype: Just one base apart from a much larger clone, this may be a read error. The J gene is TRBJ2-5, the V gene TRBV12-3 or TRBV12-4; maybe TRBD2 (6 bases). The V gene lost 5 bases and the J gene lost 6 bases, with 28 bases spanning the gap. The CDR3 has 18 residues. The CDR3 is CASSPDLVGGRGLQTQYF. The DNA for the CDR3 is TGTGCCAGCAGTCCCGATCTAGTGGGAGGCCGGGGGTTACAGACCCAGTACTTC.

This clonotype was seen many times. This CDR3 reads CSGQSGSISYNEQFF. The CDR3 DNA sequence: TGCAGTGGGCAGAGCGGCTCAATATCCTACAATGAGCAGTTCTTC. The chain links TRBV20-1 to TRBJ2-1, with D possibly matching TRBD2 (5 bases). Germline V gene data show CDR1 as DFQATT and CDR2 as SNEGSKA (reference sequence). V was trimmed by 7 bases and J by 1 base, leaving 17 bases between them. The length of the CDR3 is 15 residues.

Concerning this clonotype: One end of the junction is discordant with germline, which a read error may explain. The chain has TRBV29-1 and TRBJ2-5; D is tentatively TRBD1 or TRBD2 (5 bases each). The V gene's germline CDR1 is SQVTM and CDR2 ANQGSEA. The CDR3 loop spans 16 amino acids. CDR3 protein: CSVKPYHQTDQETQYF. The CDR3 coding sequence is TGTAGCGTCAAGCCCTACCACCAGACAGATCAAGAGACCCAGTACTTC.

In the case of this clonotype: Germline and junction disagree at one end, which may indicate a read error. This chain connects TRBV11-2 to TRBJ2-2, with 7 bases that match TRBD2. The CDR3 loop spans 15 amino acids. The germline gives CDR1 SGHAT, CDR2 FQNNGV. In nucleotides, the CDR3 is TGTGCCACCAGCCCCCTAGTGGGGGGGAGCGGGGAGCTGTTTTTT. It is translated as CATSPLVGGSGELFF. The variable domain in full, completed from reference TRBV11-2 and TRBJ2-2, reads EAGVAQSPRYKIIEKRQSVAFWCNPISGHATLYWYQQILGQGPKLLIQFQNNGVVDDSQLPKDRFSAERLKGVDSTLKIQPAKLEDSAVYLCATSPLVGGSGELFFGEGSRLTVL.

J is TRBJ2-3 and V is TRBV29-1, with D unresolved. The CDR3 totals 14 residues. Trimming took off 5 bases at V and 1 base at J, with 13 bases between the two ends. The germline CDR1 and CDR2 sequences are SQVTM and ANQGSEA. The CDR3 sequence: CSVYGSSGTDTQYF. In DNA form, the CDR3 reads TGCAGCGTTTACGGTTCTTCCGGCACAGATACGCAGTATTTT.

The chain employs TRBV12-3 or TRBV12-4 and TRBJ2-7; 7 positions agree with TRBD2. This CDR3 is 14 amino acids long. V was clipped by 7 bases and J by 3 bases; unmatched bases: 9. The CDR3 reads CASNFAGDGYEQYF. The CDR3 DNA reads TGTGCCAGCAATTTCGCGGGGGACGGCTACGAGCAGTACTTC.

CDR3 in amino acids: CASSLLTGLDYGYTF. DNA of the CDR3: TGTGCCAGCAGTTTATTGACAGGACTTGACTATGGCTACACCTTC. This chain connects TRBV12-3 or TRBV12-4 to TRBJ1-2; maybe TRBD1 (6 bases). The CDR3 length is 15 residues. The ends were cut back, 2 bases at V and 3 bases at J, with 13 bases in the middle.

Note on this clonotype: Because the CDR3 is missing its conserved closing phenylalanine or tryptophan, this is likely a read error. The genes are TRBV10-3 and TRBJ2-7; the D gene is possibly TRBD1 (5 bases). Germline V gives CDR1 ENHRY, CDR2 SYGVKD. The CDR3 sequence is 14 residues long. Here the CDR3 reads CAISGAGNPYDQYS. CDR3 sequence (DNA): TGTGCCATCAGTGGTGCAGGGAACCCCTACGATCAGTACTCC.

About this clonotype: A much more abundant neighbour one base away suggests this may be a read error. The genes are TRBV7-3 and TRBJ2-5, with 9 nucleotides matching TRBD2. Looked up from germline, CDR1 is SGHTA and CDR2 is FQGTGA. The CDR3 covers 16 residues. CDR3 nucleotide sequence: TGTGCCAGCAGCTGGGGACTAGCCCAAGGAAGCGAGACCCACTACTTC. Translated, it gives CASSWGLAQGSETHYF.

This clonotype was observed a few times. This sequence joins TRBV9 and TRBJ2-6; D is perhaps TRBD1 or TRBD2 (5 bases each). The CDR3 has 17 residues. The germline gives CDR1 SGDLS, CDR2 YYNGEE. V was trimmed by 5 bases and J by 2 bases, leaving 17 bases between them. CDR3 in DNA: TGTGCCAGCAGTGCAGAGAGAGGGGCCGCTGGGGCCAACGTCCTGACTTTC. Translation: CASSAERGAAGANVLTF.

V gene TRBV20-1 combines with J gene TRBJ2-3; possible D gene TRBD2, 5 bases. The CDR3 has 12 amino acids. Per the germline V gene, CDR1 is DFQATT and CDR2 is SNEGSKA (reference sequence). Trimming pared 4 bases from V and 7 bases from J, leaving 12 bases between. The CDR3 coding sequence is TGCAGTGCTACTAGGGAGTCGTATACGCAGTATTTT. Translating gives CSATRESYTQYF.

As for this clonotype: The junction and the germline gene differ at one end; a read error may be behind it. V gene TRBV9 combines with J gene TRBJ2-2; 8 bases match TRBD1. Germline CDR1 reads SGDLS; CDR2 reads YYNGEE. The CDR3 is 14 residues long. The CDR3 DNA follows: TGTGCCAGCGGCGAACAGGGGGACACCGGGGAGCAGTTTTTT. Amino acids: CASGEQGDTGEQFF.

This clonotype showed up just once. An end of the junction does not agree with germline; a read error may underlie this. The V gene is TRBV11-2, the J gene TRBJ2-7, with TRBD2 as a possible D gene (5 bases). Germline lookup yields CDR1 SGHAT and CDR2 FQNNGV. The CDR3 covers 13 residues. The CDR3 coding sequence is TGTACCAGGAGCCTAGCAGTAGCTCTCGAGCAGTACTTC. Protein: CTRSLAVALEQYF.

This clonotype occurred a few times. One end of the junction is discordant with germline, which a read error may explain. The V gene is TRBV5-5, the J gene TRBJ1-1; weak D call: TRBD1 (5 bases). The CDR3 is 14 amino acids. Looked up from germline, CDR1 is SGHKS and CDR2 is YYEKEE (reference sequence). In DNA form, the CDR3 reads TGTGTCAGCAACTCGGACATCACGAACACTGAAGCTTTCTTT. Amino acid sequence: CVSNSDITNTEAFF.

As to this clonotype: The junction departs from germline at one end; a sequencing error may be responsible. The CDR3 sequence: CASNYHRTETTEAVF. The CDR3 bases are TGCGCCAGCAACTATCATCGGACAGAAACCACTGAAGCTGTCTTT. This rearrangement joins TRBV5-1 to TRBJ1-1, with D perhaps TRBD1 (6 bases). Germline V gene lookup returns CDR1 SGHRS and CDR2 YFSETQ. The CDR3 is 15 amino acids.

The table lists this clonotype with a count of one. At one of its ends the junction is not consistent with the germline gene, which may arise from a read error. The chain combines TRBV4-2 with TRBJ1-2; D not resolved. CDR1 is LGHNA, CDR2 YNFKEQ, per germline. The CDR3 runs 14 residues. Here the CDR3 DNA reads TGTGCCAGCACCCAAGACGGTACTAACTATGACTACACCTTC. The encoded protein is CASTQDGTNYDYTF.

With respect to this clonotype: Here the CDR3 omits its conserved ending phenylalanine or tryptophan, so a read error is the likely source. V is TRBV12-3 or TRBV12-4 and J is TRBJ1-1; D uncertain. The CDR3 has 16 amino acids. In DNA form, the CDR3 reads TGTGCCAGCGGTTTAGGTAGTGGAATGGTGAGGACTGAAGCTTTCTTG. Translating it yields CASGLGSGMVRTEAFL.

As concerns this clonotype: A read error may account for a junction end that differs from germline. The chain combines TRBV27 with TRBJ1-5; TRBD1 agrees at 8 bases. This CDR3 contains 16 residues. Germline V gene sequence: CDR1 MNHEY, CDR2 SMNVEV (reference sequence). CDR3 amino acids: CASSLGQGLTNQLQHF. DNA for the CDR3: TGTGCCAGCAGTTTAGGACAGGGTTTAACGAATCAGCTCCAGCATTTT.

The chain recombines TRBV12-3 or TRBV12-4 with TRBJ2-7, with 8 bases identical to TRBD2. V was pared by 5 bases and J by 5 bases, with 14 bases of the junction left unmatched. The CDR3 has 16 residues. The CDR3 region is CASSLTINGRVNEQYF. CDR3 sequence (DNA): TGTGCCAGCAGTCTAACCATTAACGGGAGGGTCAACGAGCAGTACTTC.